This TCR beta chain came from a study of blood T cells in healthy people across ages. For the second PCR, which ran for roughly 6 to 11 cycles, a sample-barcoded 5' primer and a J-beta primer mix were used. TCRdb independently ran MiXCR on the 5' RACE reads; one entry per CDR3 protein. The sample lists under 1 million distinct CDR3 sequences, around 42% occurring once. This clonotype was seen more than once but under ten times. Looked up from germline, CDR1 is MGHRA and CDR2 is YSYEKL. This CDR3 is built from 15 residues. Trimming pared 0 bases from V and 3 bases from J, leaving 8 bases between. V is TRBV4-1 and J is TRBJ2-2; D possibly corresponds to TRBD1 (6 bases). The sequencing sample was made of blood. The receptor comes from a man in his 60s in good health. CDR3: CASSQEDRYTGELFF. DNA for the CDR3: TGCGCCAGCAGCCAAGAGGACAGATACACCGGGGAGCTGTTTTTT.